This T cell receptor beta chain appears in the sequencing data of a study of cytomegalovirus exposure and HLA in healthy donors. On the study more broadly: Tens of millions of unique TCRs from HLA-typed donors were held in an early release of data. Findings and caveats of the study: Testing in vitro showed three CMV-associated chains specific for CMV antigens.

Researchers ran the PCR with 60 Vbeta and 13 Jbeta primers. The table came from immunoSEQ multiplex PCR; TCRdb's copy has only in-frame clones and leaves some out. The sample has around 150,000 clones, roughly 80% seen once. Germline CDR1 and CDR2: SGHTS and YDEGEE. J gave up 1 base and V 4 bases, and 9 bases lay outside the gene matches. There are 17 residues in the CDR3. This clone is a singleton in its sample. What it binds is unknown. The receptor was isolated from a woman aged 45-60 years in good health and CMV-seropositive. This chain joins TRBV5-8 and TRBJ2-7, with 12 positions matching TRBD2. Material for sequencing was PBMCs. The CDR3 reads CASSLNPSGRASYEQYF. The CDR3 DNA reads as TGTGCCAGCAGCCTGAACCCTAGCGGGAGGGCATCCTACGAGCAGTACTTC.